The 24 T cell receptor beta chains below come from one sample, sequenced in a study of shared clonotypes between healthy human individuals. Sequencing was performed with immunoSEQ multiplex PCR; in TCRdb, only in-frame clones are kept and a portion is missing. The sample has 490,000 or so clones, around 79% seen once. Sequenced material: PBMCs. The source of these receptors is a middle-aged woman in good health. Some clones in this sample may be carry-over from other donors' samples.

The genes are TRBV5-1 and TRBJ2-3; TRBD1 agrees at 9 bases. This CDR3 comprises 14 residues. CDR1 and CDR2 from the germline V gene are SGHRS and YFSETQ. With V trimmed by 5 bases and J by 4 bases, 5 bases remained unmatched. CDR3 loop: CASSWDRVADTQYF. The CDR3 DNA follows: TGCGCCAGCAGTTGGGACAGGGTCGCAGATACGCAGTATTTT.

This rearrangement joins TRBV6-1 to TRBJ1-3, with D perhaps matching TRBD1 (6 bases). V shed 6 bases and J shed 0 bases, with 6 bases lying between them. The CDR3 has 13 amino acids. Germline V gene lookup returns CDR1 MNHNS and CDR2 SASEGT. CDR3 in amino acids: CASRDSSGNTIYF. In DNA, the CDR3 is TGTGCCAGCAGGGACAGCTCTGGAAACACCATATATTTT.

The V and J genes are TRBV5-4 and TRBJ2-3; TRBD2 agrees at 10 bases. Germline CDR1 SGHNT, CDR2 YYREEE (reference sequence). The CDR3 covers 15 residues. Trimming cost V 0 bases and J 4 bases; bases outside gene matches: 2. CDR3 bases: TGTGCCAGCAGCTTGGCTAGCGGGAGTCCAGATACGCAGTATTTT. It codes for CASSLASGSPDTQYF. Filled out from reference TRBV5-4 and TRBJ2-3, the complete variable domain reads ETGVTQSPTHLIKTRGQQVTLRCSSQSGHNTVSWYQQALGQGPQFIFQYYREEENGRGNFPPRFSGLQFPNYSSELNVNALELDDSALYLCASSLASGSPDTQYFGPGTRLTVL.

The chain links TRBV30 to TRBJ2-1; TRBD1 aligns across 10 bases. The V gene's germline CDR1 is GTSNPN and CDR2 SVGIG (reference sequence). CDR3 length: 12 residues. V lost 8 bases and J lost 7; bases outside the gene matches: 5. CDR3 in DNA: TGTGCCGGGGGACAGGGGAGGAATGAGCAGTTCTTC. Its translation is CAGGQGRNEQFF.

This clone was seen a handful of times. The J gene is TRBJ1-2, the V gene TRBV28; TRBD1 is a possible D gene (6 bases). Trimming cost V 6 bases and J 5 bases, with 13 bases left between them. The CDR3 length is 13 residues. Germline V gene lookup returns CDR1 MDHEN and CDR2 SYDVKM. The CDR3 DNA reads TGTGCCAGCAGAGAGGACAGCCAGTATGGCTACACCTTC. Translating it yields CASREDSQYGYTF.

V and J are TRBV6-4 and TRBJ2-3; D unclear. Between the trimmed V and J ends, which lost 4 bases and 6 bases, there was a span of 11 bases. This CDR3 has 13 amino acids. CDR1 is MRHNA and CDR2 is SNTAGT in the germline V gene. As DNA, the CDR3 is TGTGCCAGCAGTGTGGCTGGGTCTGATACGCAGTATTTT. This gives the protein CASSVAGSDTQYF.

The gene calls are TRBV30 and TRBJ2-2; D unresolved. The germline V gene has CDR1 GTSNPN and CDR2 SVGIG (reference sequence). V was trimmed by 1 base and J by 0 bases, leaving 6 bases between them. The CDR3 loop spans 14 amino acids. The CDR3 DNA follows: TGTGCCTGGAGTGGACTCCCGAACACCGGGGAGCTGTTTTTT. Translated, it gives CAWSGLPNTGELFF.

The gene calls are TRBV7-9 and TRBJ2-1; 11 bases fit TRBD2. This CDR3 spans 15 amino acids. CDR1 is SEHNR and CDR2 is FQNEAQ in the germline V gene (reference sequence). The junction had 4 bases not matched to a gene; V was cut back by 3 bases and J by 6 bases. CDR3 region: CASSLRLAGPNEQFF. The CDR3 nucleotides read TGTGCCAGCAGCTTGAGACTAGCGGGACCCAATGAGCAGTTCTTC.

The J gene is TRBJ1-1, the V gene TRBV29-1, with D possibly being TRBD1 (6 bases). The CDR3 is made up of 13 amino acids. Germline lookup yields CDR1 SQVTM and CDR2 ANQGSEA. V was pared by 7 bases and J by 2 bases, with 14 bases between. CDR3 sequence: CSARQEFNTEAFF. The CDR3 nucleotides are TGCAGCGCCAGACAGGAGTTTAACACTGAAGCTTTCTTT.

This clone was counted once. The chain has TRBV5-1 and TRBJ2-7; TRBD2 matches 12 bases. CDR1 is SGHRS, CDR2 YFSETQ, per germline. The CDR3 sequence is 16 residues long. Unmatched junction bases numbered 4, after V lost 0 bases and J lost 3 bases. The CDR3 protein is CASSLGLAGANYEQYF. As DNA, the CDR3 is TGCGCCAGCAGCTTGGGACTAGCGGGAGCCAACTACGAGCAGTACTTC.

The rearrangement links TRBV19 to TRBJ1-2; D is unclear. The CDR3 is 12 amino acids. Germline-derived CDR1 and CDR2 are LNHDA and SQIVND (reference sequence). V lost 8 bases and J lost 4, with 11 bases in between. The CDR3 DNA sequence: TGTGCCAGTGGGTACGAGCCCTATGGCTACACCTTC. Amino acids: CASGYEPYGYTF.

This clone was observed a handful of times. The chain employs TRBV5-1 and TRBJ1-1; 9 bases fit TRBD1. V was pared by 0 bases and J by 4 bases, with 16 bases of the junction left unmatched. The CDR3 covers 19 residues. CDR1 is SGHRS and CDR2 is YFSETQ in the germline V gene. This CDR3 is CASSLAPGQGTVGSTEAFF. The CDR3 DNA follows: TGCGCCAGCAGCTTGGCACCGGGACAGGGTACGGTTGGCAGCACTGAAGCTTTCTTT.

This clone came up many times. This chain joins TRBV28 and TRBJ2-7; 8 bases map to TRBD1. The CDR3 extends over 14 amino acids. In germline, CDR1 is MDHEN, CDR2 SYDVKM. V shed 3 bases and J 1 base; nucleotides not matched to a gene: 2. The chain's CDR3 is CASSFRGRSYEQYF. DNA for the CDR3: TGTGCCAGCAGTTTCAGGGGGCGATCCTACGAGCAGTACTTC.

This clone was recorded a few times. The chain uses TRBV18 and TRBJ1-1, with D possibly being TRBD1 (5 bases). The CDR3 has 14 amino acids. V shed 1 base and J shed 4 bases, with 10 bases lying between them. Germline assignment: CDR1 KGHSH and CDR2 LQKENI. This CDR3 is CASSPQGQGTEAFF. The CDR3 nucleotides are TGTGCCAGCTCACCACAGGGGCAGGGCACTGAAGCTTTCTTT.

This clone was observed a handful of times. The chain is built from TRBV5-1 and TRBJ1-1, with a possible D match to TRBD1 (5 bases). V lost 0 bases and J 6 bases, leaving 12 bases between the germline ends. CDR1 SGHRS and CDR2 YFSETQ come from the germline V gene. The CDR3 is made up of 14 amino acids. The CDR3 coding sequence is TGCGCCAGCAGCTTGGTGCAGGGCCTGGCTGAAGCTTTCTTT. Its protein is CASSLVQGLAEAFF.

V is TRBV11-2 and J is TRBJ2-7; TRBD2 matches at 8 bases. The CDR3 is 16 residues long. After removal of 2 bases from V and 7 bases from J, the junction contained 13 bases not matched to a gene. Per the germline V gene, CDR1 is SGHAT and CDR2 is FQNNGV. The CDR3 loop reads CASSLPTGTSFTEQYF. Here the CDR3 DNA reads TGTGCCAGCAGCTTACCAACCGGGACTAGTTTCACAGAGCAGTACTTC.

DNA of the CDR3: TGTGCCAGTAGTATAGGTGGAGGATCGTATGGCTACACCTTC. This codes for CASSIGGGSYGYTF. The chain couples TRBV19 to TRBJ1-2; D gene uncertain. This CDR3 has 14 residues. Germline values: CDR1 LNHDA, CDR2 SQIVND (reference sequence). Trimming took off 1 base at V and 5 bases at J, with 11 bases between the two ends.

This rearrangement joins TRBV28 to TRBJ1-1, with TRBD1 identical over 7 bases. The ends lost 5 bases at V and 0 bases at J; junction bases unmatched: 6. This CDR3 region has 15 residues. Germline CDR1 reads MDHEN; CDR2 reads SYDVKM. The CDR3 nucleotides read TGTGCCAGCAGTCCGGGGACAGAGGTGAACACTGAAGCTTTCTTT. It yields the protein CASSPGTEVNTEAFF. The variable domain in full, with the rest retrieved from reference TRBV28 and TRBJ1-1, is DVKVTQSSRYLVKRTGEKVFLECVQDMDHENMFWYRQDPGLGLRLIYFSYDVKMKEKGDIPEGYSVSREKKERFSLILESASTNQTSMYLCASSPGTEVNTEAFFGQGTRLTVV.

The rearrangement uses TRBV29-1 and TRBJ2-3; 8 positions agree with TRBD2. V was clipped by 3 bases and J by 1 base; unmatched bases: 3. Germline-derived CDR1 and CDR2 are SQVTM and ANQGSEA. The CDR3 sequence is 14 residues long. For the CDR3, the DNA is TGCAGCGTTGATATACTAGCGGGCACAGATACGCAGTATTTT. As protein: CSVDILAGTDTQYF.

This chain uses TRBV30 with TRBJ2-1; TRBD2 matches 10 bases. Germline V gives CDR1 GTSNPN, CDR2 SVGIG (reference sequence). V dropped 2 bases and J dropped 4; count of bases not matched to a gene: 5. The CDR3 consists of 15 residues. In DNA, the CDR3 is TGTGCCTGGAGTCCACAACTAGCGGGATACAATGAGCAGTTCTTC. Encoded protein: CAWSPQLAGYNEQFF.

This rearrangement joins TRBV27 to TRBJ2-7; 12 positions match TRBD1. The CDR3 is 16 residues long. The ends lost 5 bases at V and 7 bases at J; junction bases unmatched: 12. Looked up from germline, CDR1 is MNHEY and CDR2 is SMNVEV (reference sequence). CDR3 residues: CASSLYPGTGGGEQYF. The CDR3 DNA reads TGTGCCAGCAGTCTGTATCCCGGGACAGGGGGCGGAGAGCAGTACTTC.

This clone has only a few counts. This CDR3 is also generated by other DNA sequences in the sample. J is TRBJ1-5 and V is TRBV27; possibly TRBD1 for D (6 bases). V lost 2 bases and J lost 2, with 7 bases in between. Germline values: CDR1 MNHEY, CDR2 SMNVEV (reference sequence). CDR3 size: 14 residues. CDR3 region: CASSLRQGNQPQHF. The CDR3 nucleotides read TGTGCCAGCAGTTTAAGACAGGGCAATCAGCCCCAGCATTTT.

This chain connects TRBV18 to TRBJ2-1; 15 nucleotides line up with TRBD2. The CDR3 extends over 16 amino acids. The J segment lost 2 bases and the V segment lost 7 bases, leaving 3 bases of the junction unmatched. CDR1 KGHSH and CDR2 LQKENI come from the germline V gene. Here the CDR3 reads CASLWTSGRAYNEQFF. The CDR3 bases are TGTGCCAGCTTGTGGACTAGCGGGAGGGCCTACAATGAGCAGTTCTTC.

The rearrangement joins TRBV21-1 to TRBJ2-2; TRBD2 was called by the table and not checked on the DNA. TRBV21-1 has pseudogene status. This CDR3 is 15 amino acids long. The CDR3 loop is CASDRREGRTGELFF. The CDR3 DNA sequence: TGTGCCAGTGATAGACGGGAGGGCCGGACTGGGGAGCTGTTTTTT.